This T cell receptor beta chain was sequenced during a study of CD8 T cells in Susac syndrome. Study-level points and caveats: As the study acknowledged, the number of individuals in its TCR sequencing and HLA analysis was relatively small.

V dropped 3 bases and J dropped 6 bases, with 9 bases sitting between them. The CDR3 loop spans 13 amino acids. Comment on this clonotype: The antigen is not known.

RNA in amounts of roughly 0.5 to 1 ug was reverse transcribed with random hexamers. In TCRdb, the immunoSEQ multiplex PCR reads were re-called with MiXCR into one record per CDR3 protein. The profile shows 330,000 or so distinct CDR3 sequences, 85% of them singletons. The specimen was CD8+ T cells from PBMCs. The origin of this receptor is a human donor with multiple sclerosis. The rearrangement links TRBV12-3 or TRBV12-4 to TRBJ2-1; D remains unclear. The CDR3 here is CASSFGPSNEQFF. The CDR3 bases are TGTGCCAGCAGTTTCGGTCCTAGCAATGAGCAGTTCTTC.